The 30 T cell receptor beta chains in this list originate from one sample, sequenced in a study of shared clonotypes between healthy human individuals. Method: immunoSEQ multiplex PCR; TCRdb's copy keeps in-frame clones and lacks some. The sample yields over 2,000,000 clones, 90% to 95% seen once. Terminally differentiated effector memory CD45RA+ cells were excluded from the naive CD8 cells, which were CD45RO-negative and positively selected for CCR7. The sequencing sample was made of naive CD8+ T cells from PBMCs. The receptors come from a man in his late teens or twenties in good health. Some clones in this sample may be carry-over from other donors' samples.

The chain recombines TRBV7-3 with TRBJ2-5; 9 bases match TRBD2. J gave up 5 bases and V 2 bases, and 9 bases lay outside the gene matches. The CDR3 sequence is 16 residues long. Germline CDR1 is SGHTA and CDR2 is FQGTGA. The chain's CDR3 is CASSLGTSRLTETQYF. In nucleotides, the CDR3 is TGTGCCAGCAGCTTAGGGACTAGCCGACTAACGGAGACCCAGTACTTC.

This chain connects TRBV7-3 to TRBJ2-7, with D hard to call. This CDR3 spans 11 amino acids. Germline CDR1 is SGHTA and CDR2 is FQGTGA. Trimming cost V 5 bases and J 5 bases, with 7 bases left between them. The CDR3 nucleotides are TGTGCCAGCAGCCCACGGGACGAGCAGTACTTC. This translates into CASSPRDEQYF.

The chain is built from TRBV19 and TRBJ1-2; 11 bases agree with TRBD1. The CDR3 extends over 14 amino acids. CDR1 is LNHDA and CDR2 is SQIVND in the germline V gene (reference sequence). Germline trimming cut 7 bases from V and 8 bases from J; bases unmatched to any gene: 9. Here the CDR3 reads CASISGQGADGYTF. The CDR3 DNA is TGTGCCAGTATTTCAGGACAGGGGGCGGACGGCTACACCTTC.

This sequence joins TRBV5-1 and TRBJ2-1; D assignment may be TRBD1 or TRBD2 (5 bases each). V lost 5 bases and J lost 4, with 16 bases in between. Germline V gives CDR1 SGHRS, CDR2 YFSETQ. The CDR3 extends over 15 amino acids. The CDR3 sequence: CASSYSGRGYNEQFF. The CDR3 DNA sequence: TGCGCCAGCAGTTATTCGGGACGGGGATACAATGAGCAGTTCTTC.

The sample holds one count of this clone. The rearrangement joins TRBV28 to TRBJ2-2; D ambiguous. This CDR3 is 13 amino acids long. V lost 4 bases and J lost 6, with 9 bases in between. Germline V gene data show CDR1 as MDHEN and CDR2 as SYDVKM. CDR3 loop: CASSYHQAGELFF. The CDR3 bases are TGTGCCAGCAGTTACCACCAGGCCGGGGAGCTGTTTTTT.

J is TRBJ1-5 and V is TRBV27, with D maybe TRBD1 (5 bases). Germline V gene sequence: CDR1 MNHEY, CDR2 SMNVEV (reference sequence). The CDR3 spans 17 residues. The ends were cut back, 6 bases at V and 3 bases at J, with 21 bases in the middle. CDR3 sequence: CASRPEGAGGFNQPQHF. The CDR3 region has the DNA TGTGCCAGCAGACCGGAAGGGGCCGGGGGGTTCAATCAGCCCCAGCATTTT.

A remark on this clone: The same CDR3 can be traced to other DNA sequences in this sample. The gene calls are TRBV9 and TRBJ2-1; D is unclear. In germline, CDR1 is SGDLS, CDR2 YYNGEE. Between the trimmed V and J ends, which lost 5 bases and 9 bases, there was a span of 12 bases. The CDR3 contains 12 residues. The CDR3 here is CASSVNSGEQFF. The CDR3, as DNA: TGTGCCAGCAGTGTTAATTCGGGTGAGCAGTTCTTC.

J is TRBJ1-3 and V is TRBV28; tentative D call: TRBD1 (6 bases). CDR3 length: 16 residues. V was trimmed by 5 bases and J by 0 bases, leaving 14 bases between them. Germline values: CDR1 MDHEN, CDR2 SYDVKM. CDR3 region: CASSPWDTISGNTIYF. As DNA, the CDR3 is TGTGCCAGCAGTCCCTGGGACACTATCTCTGGAAACACCATATATTTT.

The rearrangement joins TRBV29-1 to TRBJ2-7; tentatively, D is TRBD2 (6 bases). Germline-derived CDR1 and CDR2 are SQVTM and ANQGSEA. CDR3 length: 12 residues. V shed 6 bases and J shed 2 bases, with 11 bases lying between them. CDR3 nucleotide sequence: TGCAGCGTGAGGGGACTGACCTACGAGCAGTACTTC. Amino acids: CSVRGLTYEQYF.

The V call is TRBV29-1, the J call TRBJ2-7, with 10 nucleotides matching TRBD2. CDR3 length: 16 amino acids. Germline CDR1 reads SQVTM; CDR2 reads ANQGSEA. The V segment lost 6 bases and the J segment 1 base; nucleotides outside the gene matches: 12. CDR3 in amino acids: CSVALAGVIQSYEQYF. CDR3 bases: TGCAGCGTGGCTCTAGCGGGAGTGATCCAATCCTACGAGCAGTACTTC.

The chain carries TRBV29-1 and TRBJ1-1, with a possible D match to TRBD1 (5 bases). The CDR3 runs 12 residues. In germline, CDR1 is SQVTM, CDR2 ANQGSEA. Trimming removed 7 bases at V and 0 bases at J, with 9 bases between. Written as DNA, the CDR3 is TGCAGCGCCTCAGGGATGAACACTGAAGCTTTCTTT. Its translation: CSASGMNTEAFF.

This clone was seen only once. V gene TRBV9 combines with J gene TRBJ1-4; the D gene is possibly TRBD1 (5 bases). Germline assignment: CDR1 SGDLS and CDR2 YYNGEE. The CDR3 sequence is 14 residues long. With 4 bases removed from V and 6 bases from J, the gap between germline ends came to 13 bases. For the CDR3, the DNA is TGTGCCAGCAGCCCAGGATCCAGGGATGAAAAACTGTTTTTT. Translated: CASSPGSRDEKLFF.

CDR3 sequence reads: CASSPGTGDGYTF. Written as DNA, the CDR3 is TGCGCCAGCAGCCCCGGGACAGGGGATGGCTACACCTTC. This sequence joins TRBV5-1 and TRBJ1-2, with 10 bases that match TRBD1. V gave up 4 bases and J gave up 6 bases; unmatched junction bases: 3. The CDR3 covers 13 residues. Germline CDR1 and CDR2: SGHRS and YFSETQ.

The genes are TRBV5-4 and TRBJ2-3, with 8 bases that match TRBD2. This CDR3 has 15 amino acids. The J segment lost 3 bases and the V segment lost 1 base, leaving 4 bases of the junction unmatched. Germline assignment: CDR1 SGHNT and CDR2 YYREEE (reference sequence). In DNA form, the CDR3 reads TGTGCCAGCAGCTTGACACTAGCGGTTACAGATACGCAGTATTTT. This gives the protein CASSLTLAVTDTQYF. Supplemented by reference TRBV5-4 and TRBJ2-3, the full variable domain reads ETGVTQSPTHLIKTRGQQVTLRCSSQSGHNTVSWYQQALGQGPQFIFQYYREEENGRGNFPPRFSGLQFPNYSSELNVNALELDDSALYLCASSLTLAVTDTQYFGPGTRLTVL.

This rearrangement joins TRBV27 to TRBJ1-1; D gene unclear. Looked up from germline, CDR1 is MNHEY and CDR2 is SMNVEV (reference sequence). The V gene lost 4 bases and the J gene lost 0 bases, with 6 bases spanning the gap. The CDR3 contains 13 residues. CDR3 sequence (DNA): TGTGCCAGCAGTTGGGTATTGAACACTGAAGCTTTCTTT. It codes for CASSWVLNTEAFF.

This clone was recorded once. The same CDR3 arises from other DNA sequences in this sample as well. V is TRBV7-9 and J is TRBJ2-1, with D unresolved. The ends were cut back, 5 bases at V and 7 bases at J, with 9 bases in the middle. Looked up from germline, CDR1 is SEHNR and CDR2 is FQNEAQ (reference sequence). This CDR3 is 12 amino acids long. CDR3 protein: CASSPSVNEQFF. The CDR3 nucleotides read TGTGCCAGCAGCCCCTCGGTTAATGAGCAGTTCTTC.

This rearrangement joins TRBV6-5 to TRBJ1-1, with TRBD1 matching over 8 bases. The CDR3 length is 12 residues. The J segment lost 7 bases and the V segment lost 4 bases, leaving 2 bases of the junction unmatched. Per the germline V gene, CDR1 is MNHEY and CDR2 is SVGAGI. CDR3 DNA sequence: TGTGCCAGCAGTTCCGGGACAGGTGAAGCTTTCTTT. This gives the protein CASSSGTGEAFF.

The rearrangement uses TRBV7-9 and TRBJ2-2, with D perhaps matching TRBD1 or TRBD2 (5 bases each). This CDR3 region has 15 residues. Trimming shortened V by 3 bases and J by 0 bases, and 8 bases separated the two germline ends. Germline lookup yields CDR1 SEHNR and CDR2 FQNEAQ (reference sequence). The CDR3 nucleotides are TGTGCCAGCAGCTTGGGGGACCCGAACACCGGGGAGCTGTTTTTT. Amino acids: CASSLGDPNTGELFF.

The rearrangement links TRBV19 to TRBJ1-1; D ambiguous. Germline CDR1 is LNHDA and CDR2 is SQIVND (reference sequence). The CDR3 is 13 amino acids. The V and J ends lost 3 bases and 7 bases respectively, with 12 bases between them. CDR3 sequence reads: CASSISTVFEAFF. As DNA, the CDR3 is TGTGCCAGTAGTATTTCGACGGTCTTTGAAGCTTTCTTT.

This chain joins TRBV19 and TRBJ1-3; possible D gene TRBD1, 5 bases. The germline V gene has CDR1 LNHDA and CDR2 SQIVND (reference sequence). Trimming removed 2 bases at V and 2 bases at J, with 16 bases between. There are 17 residues in the CDR3. In DNA form, the CDR3 reads TGTGCCAGTAGTATACCTACGCTAACAGGACCTGGAAACACCATATATTTT. Its translation is CASSIPTLTGPGNTIYF.

This clone was counted between two and nine times. The genes are TRBV7-9 and TRBJ1-2, with no clear D. The V end was cut by 5 bases, the J end by 5 bases, with 15 bases between. The CDR3 loop spans 14 amino acids. Germline V gene sequence: CDR1 SEHNR, CDR2 FQNEAQ (reference sequence). This chain's CDR3 is CASSPALLGYGYTF. The DNA for the CDR3 is TGTGCCAGCAGCCCTGCACTGCTTGGATATGGCTACACCTTC.

This clone was counted between two and nine times. V gene TRBV7-9 combines with J gene TRBJ2-5; TRBD2 matches 14 bases. Unmatched junction bases numbered 10, after V lost 5 bases and J lost 5 bases. This CDR3 has 17 amino acids. The germline V gene has CDR1 SEHNR and CDR2 FQNEAQ (reference sequence). This chain's CDR3 is CASSPGLAGVYRETQYF. The DNA of the CDR3 is TGTGCCAGCAGCCCGGGACTAGCGGGAGTTTATCGGGAGACCCAGTACTTC.

The chain carries TRBV7-9 and TRBJ1-2, with D perhaps TRBD1 (5 bases). The V gene lost 6 bases and the J gene lost 2 bases, with 16 bases spanning the gap. Germline CDR1 is SEHNR and CDR2 is FQNEAQ (reference sequence). The CDR3 has 15 residues. The CDR3 loop reads CASSQDGAGNYGYTF. CDR3 bases: TGTGCCAGCAGTCAAGACGGGGCGGGGAACTATGGCTACACCTTC.

The chain has TRBV12-5 and TRBJ1-1, with D perhaps TRBD1 (5 bases). Trimming left V 4 bases short and J 4 bases short, with 10 bases between. Looked up from germline, CDR1 is LGHNT and CDR2 is FRNRAP. This CDR3 spans 13 amino acids. The CDR3 protein is CASGYGGGTEAFF. For the CDR3, the DNA is TGTGCTAGTGGTTACGGGGGAGGCACTGAAGCTTTCTTT.

This clone was detected a few times. The chain joins TRBV28 to TRBJ1-3; D is ambiguous. V lost 5 bases to trimming and J lost 0 bases, with 11 bases between them. The CDR3 runs 15 residues. Germline V gene sequence: CDR1 MDHEN, CDR2 SYDVKM. CDR3 loop: CASSLGIFSGNTIYF. CDR3 nucleotides: TGTGCCAGCAGTCTCGGGATTTTCTCTGGAAACACCATATATTTT.

J is TRBJ2-5 and V is TRBV7-2; 10 bases are shared with TRBD2. The CDR3 is 17 amino acids. CDR1 is SGHTA and CDR2 is FQGNSA in the germline V gene. Germline trimming cut 1 base from V and 5 bases from J; bases unmatched to any gene: 10. The CDR3 DNA follows: TGTGCCAGCAGCTTAGGGGTACTAGCGGGGTGGTGGGAGACCCAGTACTTC. Encoded protein: CASSLGVLAGWWETQYF. Full variable domain (outside the CDR3, taken from reference TRBV7-2 and TRBJ2-5): GAGVSQSPSNKVTEKGKDVELRCDPISGHTALYWYRQSLGQGLEFLIYFQGNSAPDKSGLPSDRFSAERTGGSVSTLTIQRTQQEDSAVYLCASSLGVLAGWWETQYFGPGTRLLVL.

This chain uses TRBV6-5 with TRBJ2-5; D perhaps matches TRBD1 (5 bases). Germline-derived CDR1 and CDR2 are MNHEY and SVGAGI. This CDR3 has 13 amino acids. Trimming removed 7 bases at V and 5 bases at J, with 14 bases between. DNA of the CDR3: TGTGCCAGCAAGGGGCAGGGCTGGGAGACCCAGTACTTC. Amino acid sequence: CASKGQGWETQYF.

This clone has just a few counts. The chain is built from TRBV29-1 and TRBJ1-1; unclear D gene. Germline V lookup: CDR1 SQVTM, CDR2 ANQGSEA. CDR3 length: 14 residues. V lost 2 bases, J lost 0 bases, and 10 bases lay in between. CDR3 DNA: TGCAGCGTTGAATTCCGGGTCATGAACACTGAAGCTTTCTTT. It is translated as CSVEFRVMNTEAFF.

A single count supports this clone. The chain is built from TRBV6-5 and TRBJ1-4; D not certain. The CDR3 runs to 14 residues. Per germline, CDR1 MNHEY and CDR2 SVGAGI. With 7 bases removed from V and 0 bases from J, the gap between germline ends came to 9 bases. The chain's CDR3 is CASKQLATNEKLFF. In DNA form, the CDR3 reads TGTGCCAGCAAACAACTAGCAACTAATGAAAAACTGTTTTTT.

The chain carries TRBV4-3 and TRBJ1-4; D ambiguous. V shed 1 base and J shed 5 bases, with 14 bases lying between them. Germline-derived CDR1 and CDR2 are LGHNA and YSLEER. The CDR3 covers 16 residues. The CDR3 spells CASSQAQRPLNEKLFF. CDR3 DNA sequence: TGCGCCAGCAGCCAAGCTCAGCGTCCCCTGAATGAAAAACTGTTTTTT.